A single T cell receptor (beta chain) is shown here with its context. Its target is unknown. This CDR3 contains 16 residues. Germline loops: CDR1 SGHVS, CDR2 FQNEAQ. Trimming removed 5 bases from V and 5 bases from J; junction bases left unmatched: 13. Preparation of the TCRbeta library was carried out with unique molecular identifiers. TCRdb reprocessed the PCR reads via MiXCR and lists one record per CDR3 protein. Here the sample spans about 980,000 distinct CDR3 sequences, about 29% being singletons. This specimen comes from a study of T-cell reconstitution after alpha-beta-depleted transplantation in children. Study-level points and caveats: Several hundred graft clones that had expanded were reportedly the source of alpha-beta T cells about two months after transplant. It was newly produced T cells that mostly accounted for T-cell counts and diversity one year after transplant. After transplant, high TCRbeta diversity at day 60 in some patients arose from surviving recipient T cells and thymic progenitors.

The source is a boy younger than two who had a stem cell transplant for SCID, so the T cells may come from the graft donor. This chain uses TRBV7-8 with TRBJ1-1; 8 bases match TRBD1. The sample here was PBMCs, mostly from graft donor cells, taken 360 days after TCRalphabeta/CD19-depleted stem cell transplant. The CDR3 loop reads CASSLRTGPMGTEAFF. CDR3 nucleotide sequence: TGTGCCAGCAGCCTTAGGACAGGGCCTATGGGGACTGAAGCTTTCTTT.